This T cell receptor (beta chain) was found in a study of shared clonotypes between healthy human individuals. Healthy HIV-negative adults with no recent acute infections or vaccinations were recruited as donors. A split of CD4+ cells into CD45RA+ naive and CD45RA-negative memory subsets was performed. Comment on this clone: The antigen remains undetermined.

Germline-derived CDR1 and CDR2 are MNHEY and SMNVEV (reference sequence). V was cut by 10 bases and J by 10 bases, with 6 bases left in between. The CDR3 length is 8 residues. Sequenced by immunoSEQ multiplex PCR; TCRdb stores in-frame clones only, minus some. The sample includes roughly 1.5 million clones, nearly 99% seen only once; the top ten take around 0.47%. Findings and limits, study-wide: Larger richness was generally estimated for naive than memory subsets.

The chain uses TRBV27 and TRBJ2-3; D not resolved. The TCR originated in a man aged 25-40 years in good health. Sequenced material: naive CD4+ T cells sorted from blood. Subset: CD45RA+ positively selected. The CDR3: CATCSQYF. The DNA of the CDR3 is TGTGCCACTTGTTCGCAGTATTTT.